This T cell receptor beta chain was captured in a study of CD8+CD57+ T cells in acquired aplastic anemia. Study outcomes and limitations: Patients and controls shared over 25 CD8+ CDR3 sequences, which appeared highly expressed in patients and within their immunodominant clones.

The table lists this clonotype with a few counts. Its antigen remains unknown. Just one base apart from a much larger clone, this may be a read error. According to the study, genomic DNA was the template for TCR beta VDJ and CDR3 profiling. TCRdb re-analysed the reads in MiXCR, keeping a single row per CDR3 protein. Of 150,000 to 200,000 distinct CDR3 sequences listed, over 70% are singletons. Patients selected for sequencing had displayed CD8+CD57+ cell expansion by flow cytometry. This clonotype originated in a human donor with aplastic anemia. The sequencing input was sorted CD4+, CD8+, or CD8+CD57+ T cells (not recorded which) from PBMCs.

The DNA of the CDR3 is TGTGCCAGCAGCAATGACAATGAGCAGTTCTTC. Translation: CASSNDNEQFF. This chain connects TRBV7-9 to TRBJ2-1; D ambiguous. V was shortened by 5 bases and J by 5 bases, with 4 bases between the two germline ends. CDR3 size: 11 residues. The germline V gene has CDR1 SEHNR and CDR2 FQNEAQ (reference sequence).